This T cell receptor (beta chain) is from a study of OX40 agonist ivuxolimab in advanced cancers. A word on this clone: Its matching antigen is unknown. Other DNA sequences within the sample encode an identical CDR3.

The CDR3 spans 15 residues. V lost 0 bases and J 6 bases, leaving 16 bases between the germline ends. The germline V gene has CDR1 SGDLS and CDR2 YYNGEE. Collection of blood occurred at baseline, at cycle 4 day 1, and at cycle 7 day 1. Whole-study findings and limits: At doses 0.1 to 3.0 mg/kg, CD4+ and CD8+ clones expanded. Fewer expanded clones were found on average in CD4+ than in CD8+ T cells.

Clones were sequenced by immunoSEQ multiplex PCR, and TCRdb holds only the in-frame ones, with some missing. This table holds about 120,000 clones, around 93% found once. The V and J genes are TRBV9 and TRBJ2-7; tentative D call: TRBD1 (5 bases). The TCR sequence derives from an adult with an advanced solid tumor such as melanoma, head and neck, liver or kidney cancer. Sequences were derived from CD4+ or CD8+ T cells sorted from blood, sampled in a trial of the OX40 agonist ivuxolimab. The CDR3 region has the DNA TGTGCCAGCAGCGTAGGACGGGCCAGGGTGGGCGAGCAGTACTTC. Its protein product is CASSVGRARVGEQYF. The variable domain in full, completed from reference TRBV9 and TRBJ2-7, reads DSGVTQTPKHLITATGQRVTLRCSPRSGDLSVYWYQQSLDQGLQFLIQYYNGEERAKGNILERFSAQQFPDLHSELNLSSLELGDSALYFCASSVGRARVGEQYFGPGTRLTVT.